This passage covers 2 T cell receptor beta chains from one sample sequenced in a study of T cell responses to AZD1222 COVID-19 vaccine. Here immunoSEQ multiplex PCR was the method, and the copy in TCRdb shows in-frame clones only, minus some. Here the sample spans 110,000 or so clones, roughly 90% being singletons. The sample consisted of peripheral blood, taken on day 0 of AZD1222 vaccination. The receptors come from an adult in good health.

V is TRBV30 and J is TRBJ1-2; D unresolved. Trimming shortened V by 2 bases and J by 5 bases, and 9 bases separated the two germline ends. The CDR3 is made up of 12 amino acids. Germline-derived CDR1 and CDR2 are GTSNPN and SVGIG (reference sequence). The CDR3 nucleotides read TGTGCCTGGAGTACTGGGAAATATGGCTACACCTTC. Translating gives CAWSTGKYGYTF. Looking up the rest from reference TRBV30 and TRBJ1-2 gives the full variable domain: SQTIHQWPATLVQPVGSPLSLECTVEGTSNPNLYWYRQAAGRGLQLLFYSVGIGQISSEVPQNLSASRPQDRQFILSSKKLLLSDSGFYLCAWSTGKYGYTFGSGTRLTVV.

This chain uses TRBV6-4 with TRBJ1-4; D remains ambiguous. Trimming left V 3 bases short and J 4 bases short, with 18 bases between. The CDR3 runs to 17 residues. Per germline, CDR1 MRHNA and CDR2 SNTAGT. CDR3 protein: CASSDREGWKYNEKLFF. CDR3 DNA sequence: TGTGCCAGCAGTGATAGGGAGGGTTGGAAGTATAATGAAAAACTGTTTTTT.